These T cell receptor beta chains were read from a single sample in a study of T cell responses to AZD1222 COVID-19 vaccine. Produced via immunoSEQ multiplex PCR; TCRdb's table is partial and in-frame only. The sample lists roughly 60,000 clones; about 83% were seen once. The material sequenced was peripheral blood, taken 28 days after the second AZD1222 dose. Receptors originate from an adult who received the AZD1222 COVID-19 vaccine. The CDR3 runs from the conserved cysteine through the conserved F or W. Fields, in order: V gene, clone size, D gene, J gene, CDR3 protein, CDR3 DNA. The D gene is left open where the match is weak. Clone size, where shown, is once, few, many, or a class for clones that have expanded.

V gene: TRBV12-3/TRBV12-4
clone size: .
D gene: .
J gene: TRBJ1-6
CDR3 protein: CASLQVGSPLHF
CDR3 DNA: TGTGCCAGCCTTCAGGTGGGCTCACCCCTCCACTTT

V gene: TRBV7-9
clone size: .
D gene: .
J gene: TRBJ1-5
CDR3 protein: CASSGVANQPQHF
CDR3 DNA: TGTGCCAGCAGTGGGGTAGCCAATCAGCCCCAGCATTTT

V gene: TRBV25-1
clone size: .
D gene: .
J gene: TRBJ2-5
CDR3 protein: CASTLGRETQYF
CDR3 DNA: TGTGCCAGCACCTTGGGGCGAGAGACCCAGTACTTC

V gene: TRBV6-5
clone size: .
D gene: TRBD1
J gene: TRBJ1-2
CDR3 protein: CASRRDRVDGYTF
CDR3 DNA: TGTGCCAGCAGGCGGGACAGGGTGGATGGCTACACCTTC

V gene: TRBV7-7
clone size: .
D gene: .
J gene: TRBJ2-2
CDR3 protein: CASSLGWPVTGGLFF
CDR3 DNA: TGTGCCAGCAGCTTAGGGTGGCCTGTAACCGGGGGGCTGTTTTTT

V gene: TRBV5-1
clone size: .
D gene: TRBD2
J gene: TRBJ2-3
CDR3 protein: CASSRTSGEGDTQYF
CDR3 DNA: TGCGCCAGCAGCCGGACTAGCGGGGAGGGAGATACGCAGTATTTT

V gene: TRBV21-1
clone size: .
D gene: .
J gene: TRBJ2-1
CDR3 protein: CASSSRTGECEEQFF
CDR3 DNA: TGTGCCAGCAGCTCCCGGACAGGTGAGTGTGAGGAGCAGTTCTTC

V gene: TRBV5-1
clone size: few
D gene: .
J gene: TRBJ1-2
CDR3 protein: CASSLAGEVDYGYTF
CDR3 DNA: TGCGCCAGCAGCTTGGCGGGGGAGGTCGACTATGGCTACACCTTC

V gene: TRBV28
clone size: .
D gene: .
J gene: TRBJ2-5
CDR3 protein: CASTKEETQYF
CDR3 DNA: TGTGCCAGCACCAAAGAAGAGACCCAGTACTTC

V gene: TRBV18
clone size: .
D gene: .
J gene: TRBJ1-2
CDR3 protein: CASSPPRVGRGYTF
CDR3 DNA: TGTGCCAGCTCACCACCTCGGGTAGGGAGGGGCTACACCTTC

V gene: TRBV9
clone size: .
D gene: .
J gene: TRBJ2-1
CDR3 protein: CASSSAPPGAADEQFF
CDR3 DNA: TGTGCCAGCAGCTCTGCGCCCCCGGGGGCCGCGGATGAGCAGTTCTTC

V gene: TRBV2
clone size: .
D gene: TRBD1
J gene: TRBJ1-2
CDR3 protein: CASESTGAGGYTF
CDR3 DNA: TGTGCCAGCGAAAGTACAGGGGCGGGCGGCTACACCTTC

V gene: TRBV5-4
clone size: once
D gene: TRBD2
J gene: TRBJ2-3
CDR3 protein: CASSSTSGGDTQYF
CDR3 DNA: TGTGCCAGCAGCTCCACCAGCGGGGGGGATACGCAGTATTTT

V gene: TRBV18
clone size: .
D gene: .
J gene: TRBJ2-1
CDR3 protein: CASSPPGMDEQFF
CDR3 DNA: TGTGCCAGCTCACCTCCTGGAATGGATGAGCAGTTCTTC

V gene: TRBV19
clone size: .
D gene: .
J gene: TRBJ2-3
CDR3 protein: CASKQGPFPTDTQYF
CDR3 DNA: TGTGCCAGTAAGCAGGGTCCGTTCCCCACAGATACGCAGTATTTT

V gene: TRBV15
clone size: .
D gene: TRBD1
J gene: TRBJ1-1
CDR3 protein: CATSREWGRGLLNTEAFF
CDR3 DNA: TGTGCCACCAGCAGAGAGTGGGGCAGGGGGTTGCTGAACACTGAAGCTTTCTTT

V gene: TRBV28
clone size: .
D gene: .
J gene: TRBJ1-2
CDR3 protein: CASRPGRDYGYTF
CDR3 DNA: TGTGCCAGCCGACCTGGCAGGGATTATGGCTACACCTTC

V gene: TRBV3-1/TRBV3-2
clone size: .
D gene: .
J gene: TRBJ1-1
CDR3 protein: CASSLSMNTEAFF
CDR3 DNA: TGTGCCAGCAGCCTCAGTATGAACACTGAAGCTTTCTTT

V gene: TRBV14
clone size: .
D gene: TRBD1
J gene: TRBJ2-5
CDR3 protein: CASSRTGYQETQYF
CDR3 DNA: TGTGCCAGCAGCCGGACAGGGTACCAAGAGACCCAGTACTTC

V gene: TRBV9
clone size: .
D gene: .
J gene: TRBJ1-2
CDR3 protein: CASSPWDGANYGYTF
CDR3 DNA: TGTGCCAGCAGCCCATGGGACGGTGCTAACTATGGCTACACCTTC

V gene: TRBV19
clone size: .
D gene: .
J gene: TRBJ1-1
CDR3 protein: CASSDRLNTEAFF
CDR3 DNA: TGTGCCAGTAGCGACAGATTGAACACTGAAGCTTTCTTT

V gene: TRBV5-1
clone size: .
D gene: TRBD2
J gene: TRBJ2-1
CDR3 protein: CASSSLARDGGAGYNEQFF
CDR3 DNA: TGCGCCAGCAGCTCTCTGGCCCGCGACGGGGGGGCAGGCTACAATGAGCAGTTCTTC

V gene: TRBV27
clone size: .
D gene: .
J gene: TRBJ1-3
CDR3 protein: CASSPTGSDTIYF
CDR3 DNA: TGTGCCAGCAGCCCTACCGGGTCCGACACCATATATTTT

V gene: TRBV11-2
clone size: .
D gene: .
J gene: TRBJ2-7
CDR3 protein: CASRNMDEQYF
CDR3 DNA: TGTGCCAGCAGAAATATGGACGAGCAGTACTTC

V gene: TRBV6-5
clone size: few
D gene: .
J gene: TRBJ2-6
CDR3 protein: CASRQAAGANVLTF
CDR3 DNA: TGTGCCAGCAGACAGGCCGCTGGGGCCAACGTCCTGACTTTC

V gene: TRBV11-2
clone size: .
D gene: .
J gene: TRBJ1-1
CDR3 protein: CASSITGSTEAFF
CDR3 DNA: TGTGCCAGCAGCATCACAGGGAGTACTGAAGCTTTCTTT

V gene: TRBV4-2
clone size: .
D gene: TRBD2
J gene: TRBJ2-5
CDR3 protein: CASSQGGLALQETQYF
CDR3 DNA: TGTGCCAGCAGCCAAGGGGGACTAGCGCTACAAGAGACCCAGTACTTC

V gene: TRBV7-2
clone size: once
D gene: TRBD1
J gene: TRBJ1-2
CDR3 protein: CASILDRGYGYTF
CDR3 DNA: TGTGCCAGCATCCTCGACAGGGGCTATGGCTACACCTTC

V gene: TRBV2
clone size: .
D gene: TRBD2
J gene: TRBJ2-5
CDR3 protein: CASIERGGYSQETQYF
CDR3 DNA: TGTGCCAGCATCGAGCGGGGGGGATACTCCCAAGAGACCCAGTACTTC

V gene: TRBV18
clone size: .
D gene: TRBD1
J gene: TRBJ2-5
CDR3 protein: CASSLTGAQFGETQYF
CDR3 DNA: TGTGCCAGCTCGCTGACAGGGGCCCAATTTGGGGAGACCCAGTACTTC

V gene: TRBV7-9
clone size: .
D gene: .
J gene: TRBJ2-3
CDR3 protein: CASSLAGVGTDTQYF
CDR3 DNA: TGTGCCAGCAGCTTAGCGGGGGTAGGCACAGATACGCAGTATTTT

V gene: TRBV6-5
clone size: few
D gene: TRBD1
J gene: TRBJ2-3
CDR3 protein: CASRTGTGHADTQYF
CDR3 DNA: TGTGCCAGCAGAACCGGGACAGGTCATGCAGATACGCAGTATTTT

V gene: TRBV28
clone size: .
D gene: .
J gene: TRBJ2-3
CDR3 protein: CASSPPPGNPDTQYF
CDR3 DNA: TGTGCCAGCAGCCCCCCTCCGGGAAATCCGGATACGCAGTATTTT

V gene: TRBV30
clone size: few
D gene: .
J gene: TRBJ1-4
CDR3 protein: CAYGGYEEKLFF
CDR3 DNA: TGTGCGTACGGGGGGTATGAGGAAAAACTGTTTTTT

V gene: TRBV15
clone size: .
D gene: .
J gene: TRBJ2-3
CDR3 protein: CATSTDGHGNPDTQYF
CDR3 DNA: TGTGCCACCAGTACGGACGGGCACGGGAACCCAGATACGCAGTATTTT

V gene: TRBV4-2
clone size: .
D gene: .
J gene: TRBJ1-4
CDR3 protein: CASSEGRGRATNEKLFF
CDR3 DNA: TGTGCCAGCAGCGAGGGAAGGGGCAGGGCAACTAATGAAAAACTGTTTTTT

V gene: TRBV6-5
clone size: .
D gene: .
J gene: TRBJ1-5
CDR3 protein: CASSQGIVQPQHF
CDR3 DNA: TGTGCCAGCAGTCAGGGTATCGTCCAGCCCCAGCATTTT

V gene: TRBV11-2
clone size: .
D gene: TRBD2
J gene: TRBJ2-1
CDR3 protein: CASSFLSGDNEQFF
CDR3 DNA: TGTGCCAGCAGCTTTCTTAGCGGGGACAATGAGCAGTTCTTC